This paragraph reports one T cell receptor (beta chain). Authors' methods: Amplification with reference gene primers provided the estimates of nucleated cell counts. Here immunoSEQ multiplex PCR was the method, and the copy in TCRdb shows in-frame clones only, minus some. V, J and clone size are taken as reported in that table, and D and trimming were inferred from the DNA itself. Found here are about 140,000 clones, 75% to 85% of them singletons; the top ten hold around 9.6%. This sample was taken from a study of blood T cell repertoires in COVID-19. Turning to the study itself: From T cells, B-cell-depleted T cells, or PBMCs came the material, which was cDNA or gDNA.

Sequencing was carried out using peripheral blood. The clonotype originates from a man aged 60-69 years with active or convalescent COVID-19.

The CDR3 spells CASSVVGGGNSGNTIYF. CDR3 nucleotide sequence: TGTGCCAGCAGCGTAGTCGGGGGAGGAAACTCTGGAAACACCATATATTTT. The chain carries TRBV9 and TRBJ1-3; possibly TRBD1 for D (5 bases). CDR1 and CDR2 (germline): SGDLS, YYNGEE. V lost 0 bases and J 0 bases, leaving 13 bases between the germline ends. The CDR3 runs to 17 residues. The full variable domain, in which reference TRBV9 and TRBJ1-3 provide the parts outside the CDR3, is DSGVTQTPKHLITATGQRVTLRCSPRSGDLSVYWYQQSLDQGLQFLIQYYNGEERAKGNILERFSAQQFPDLHSELNLSSLELGDSALYFCASSVVGGGNSGNTIYFGEGSWLTVV.